This T cell receptor beta chain was identified during a study of OX40 agonist ivuxolimab in advanced cancers. Looking at the study overall: Ivuxolimab, which targeted the costimulatory receptor OX40 (CD134), was an agonistic, fully human IgG2 monoclonal antibody. Intravenous ivuxolimab was administered to patients every 2 weeks at six dose levels: 0.01, 0.1, 0.3, 1.5, 3 and 10 mg/kg. Of the roughly 52 patients in dose escalation, about 19 had hepatocellular carcinoma, approximately 15 had melanoma, 9 had renal cell carcinoma and 9 had head and neck cancer. A male proportion of 70% to 90% and a mean age of roughly 55 years, ranging from roughly 23 to 85, were recorded for the dose-escalation cohort. Patients were allowed to have had prior anti-PD-1, anti-PD-L1 or anti-CTLA-4 therapy, and around 41% of the dose-escalation patients had previously received checkpoint inhibitors. Partial responses occurred in three dose-escalation patients: two with cutaneous melanoma and one with hepatocellular carcinoma. Peripheral TCRbeta sequencing aimed to test whether ivuxolimab altered TCR sequence diversity and caused clonal T-cell expansion. The paper reports the monotherapy dose-escalation portion (N ≈ 52 patients) of the phase I ivuxolimab trial. Study-wide findings and limitations: Low levels of normalized T-cell clonal expansion were also seen in some patients who did not respond. In the 0.1-3.0 mg/kg groups, partial responders were among the patients with the lowest normalized peripheral clonal expansion, particularly in CD8+ T cells. The antigen specificity of the clonally expanded peripheral T cells was not determined. On average, CD8+ T cells showed more expanded clones than CD4+ T cells after ivuxolimab. At doses from 0.1 to 3.0 mg/kg, clonal expansion was seen in both CD4+ and CD8+ blood T cells between baseline and week 6.

The trim is 6 bases for V and 1 base for J, with a gap of 12 bases between the germline ends. In the germline V gene, CDR1 corresponds to LGHNA and CDR2 to YNFKEQ. The CDR3 covers 15 residues, taking in both the cysteine and the phenylalanine. Here the CDR3 DNA is all that survives: 45 bases in frame from base 1. Genomic DNA was isolated from the sorted cells so that the TCRbeta CDR3 region could be sequenced. The immunoSEQ Assay was used to sequence the TCRbeta CDR3 regions. TCRdb carries this immuneACCESS record with in-frame sequences only. Its versions omit some clonotypes, under half of them owing to an unresolved V gene in the studies checked, with the rest unexplained. In this sample the table shows about 58,000 clones, approximately 86% of which occur a single time. The top ten constitute roughly 1% of the sample. The trial excluded patients who had a history of autoimmune disease or were on systemic immunosuppression. In every dose cohort, peripheral blood was drawn for TCR sequencing at baseline, cycle 4 day 1, and cycle 7 day 1. The samples were drawn from a first-in-human, open-label, multicenter phase I dose-escalation trial of ivuxolimab. The trial enrolled adults with locally advanced or metastatic head and neck squamous cell, hepatocellular, melanoma or renal cell carcinoma. Before TCR sequencing, CD4+ and CD8+ T cells were separately sorted from peripheral blood.

As to this clone: Its antigen is still unknown. Base qualities are not recorded, but no much larger clone differs from it by a single base.

This clonotype originated in an adult with an advanced solid tumor such as melanoma, head and neck, liver or kidney cancer. The sequenced sample was CD4+ or CD8+ T cells sorted from blood, obtained in a trial of the OX40 agonist ivuxolimab. This receptor chain uses TRBV4-2 and TRBJ1-4, with the D segment identity uncertain. The sequence in DNA is TGTGCCAGCAGTGAGCTTAAGGGAACTAATGAAAAACTGTTTTTT. Its protein product is CASSELKGTNEKLFF.